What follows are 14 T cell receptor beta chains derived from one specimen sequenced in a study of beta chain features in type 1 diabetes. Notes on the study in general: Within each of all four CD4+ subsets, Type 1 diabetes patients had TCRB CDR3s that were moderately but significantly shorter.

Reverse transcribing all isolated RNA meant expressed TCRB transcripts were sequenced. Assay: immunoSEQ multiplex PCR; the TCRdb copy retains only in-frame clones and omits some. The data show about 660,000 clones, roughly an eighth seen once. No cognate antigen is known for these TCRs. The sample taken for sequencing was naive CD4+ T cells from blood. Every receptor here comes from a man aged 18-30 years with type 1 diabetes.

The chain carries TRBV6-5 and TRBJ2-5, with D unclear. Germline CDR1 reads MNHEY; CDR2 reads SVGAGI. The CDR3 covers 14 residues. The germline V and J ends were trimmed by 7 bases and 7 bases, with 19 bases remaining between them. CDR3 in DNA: TGTGCCAGCACCCAACCCCGGTCGGATGGGACCCAGTACTTC. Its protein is CASTQPRSDGTQYF.

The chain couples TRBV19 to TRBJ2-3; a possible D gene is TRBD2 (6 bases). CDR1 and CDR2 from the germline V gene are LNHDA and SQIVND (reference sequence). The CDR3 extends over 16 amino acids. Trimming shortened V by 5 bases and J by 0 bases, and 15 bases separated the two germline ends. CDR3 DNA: TGTGCCAGTAGTCTGGATTGGCGGGGAAGCACAGATACGCAGTATTTT. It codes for CASSLDWRGSTDTQYF.

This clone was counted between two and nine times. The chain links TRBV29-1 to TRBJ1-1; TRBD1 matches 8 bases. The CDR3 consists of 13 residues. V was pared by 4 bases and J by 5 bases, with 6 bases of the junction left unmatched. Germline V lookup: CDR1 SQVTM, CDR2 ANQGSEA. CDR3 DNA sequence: TGCAGCGTTGTGCCCCGGACAGGGACTGAAGCTTTCTTT. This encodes CSVVPRTGTEAFF.

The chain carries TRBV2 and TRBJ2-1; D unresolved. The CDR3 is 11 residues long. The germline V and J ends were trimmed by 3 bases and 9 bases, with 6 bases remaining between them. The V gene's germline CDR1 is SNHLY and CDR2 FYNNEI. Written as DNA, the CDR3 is TGTGCCAGCAGTGATCGTCCTGAGCAGTTCTTC. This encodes CASSDRPEQFF. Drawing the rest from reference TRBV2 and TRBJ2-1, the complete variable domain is EPEVTQTPSHQVTQMGQEVILRCVPISNHLYFYWYRQILGQKVEFLVSFYNNEISEKSEIFDDQFSVERPDGSNFTLKIRSTKLEDSAMYFCASSDRPEQFFGPGTRLTVL.

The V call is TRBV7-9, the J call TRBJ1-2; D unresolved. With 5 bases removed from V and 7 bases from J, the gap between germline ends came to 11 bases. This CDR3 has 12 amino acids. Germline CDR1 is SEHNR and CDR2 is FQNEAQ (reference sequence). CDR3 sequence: CASSTSTSGYTF. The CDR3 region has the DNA TGTGCCAGCAGCACCTCGACAAGTGGCTACACCTTC.

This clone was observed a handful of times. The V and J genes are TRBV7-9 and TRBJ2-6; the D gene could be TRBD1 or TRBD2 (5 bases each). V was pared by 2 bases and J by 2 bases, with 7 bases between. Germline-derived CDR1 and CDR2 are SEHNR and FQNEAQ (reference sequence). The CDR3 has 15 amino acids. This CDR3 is CASSLMGAGANVLTF. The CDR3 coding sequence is TGTGCCAGCAGCTTAATGGGGGCTGGGGCCAACGTCCTGACTTTC.

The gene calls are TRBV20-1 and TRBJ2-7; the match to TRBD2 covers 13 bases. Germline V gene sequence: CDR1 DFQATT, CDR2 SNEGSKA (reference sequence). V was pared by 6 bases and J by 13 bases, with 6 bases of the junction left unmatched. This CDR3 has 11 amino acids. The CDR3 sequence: CSAPTSGRQYF. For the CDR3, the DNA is TGCAGTGCCCCGACTAGCGGGAGGCAATACTTC.

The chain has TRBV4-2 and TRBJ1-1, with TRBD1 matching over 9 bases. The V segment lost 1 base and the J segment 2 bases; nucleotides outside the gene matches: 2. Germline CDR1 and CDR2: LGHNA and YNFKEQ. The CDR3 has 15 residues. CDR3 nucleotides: TGTGCCAGCAGCCAAGGGGGACAGGGAAACACTGAAGCTTTCTTT. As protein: CASSQGGQGNTEAFF.

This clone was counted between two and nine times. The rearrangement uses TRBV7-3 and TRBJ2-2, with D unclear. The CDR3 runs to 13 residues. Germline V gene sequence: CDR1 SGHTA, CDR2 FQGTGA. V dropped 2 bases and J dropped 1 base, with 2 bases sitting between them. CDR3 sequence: CASSLGNTGELFF. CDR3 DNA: TGTGCCAGCAGCTTAGGGAACACCGGGGAGCTGTTTTTT.

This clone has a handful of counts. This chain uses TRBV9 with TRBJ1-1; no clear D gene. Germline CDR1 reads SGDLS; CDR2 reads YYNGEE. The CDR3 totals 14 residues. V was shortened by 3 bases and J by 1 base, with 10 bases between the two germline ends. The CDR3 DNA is TGTGCCAGCAGCGCCAAAGCTAGGAACACTGAAGCTTTCTTT. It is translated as CASSAKARNTEAFF.

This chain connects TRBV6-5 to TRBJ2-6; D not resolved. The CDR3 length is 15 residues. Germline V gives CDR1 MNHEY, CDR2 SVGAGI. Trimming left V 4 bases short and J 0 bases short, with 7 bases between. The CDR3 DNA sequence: TGTGCCAGCAGTTCTCGCCCCTCTGGGGCCAACGTCCTGACTTTC. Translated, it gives CASSSRPSGANVLTF.

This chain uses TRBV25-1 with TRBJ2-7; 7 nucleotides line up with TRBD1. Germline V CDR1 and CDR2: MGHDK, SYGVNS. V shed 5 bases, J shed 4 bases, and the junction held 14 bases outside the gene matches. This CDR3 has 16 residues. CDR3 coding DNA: TGTGCCAGCAGTCCTACCGCTACAGGGGAGCGGTACGAGCAGTACTTC. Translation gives CASSPTATGERYEQYF.

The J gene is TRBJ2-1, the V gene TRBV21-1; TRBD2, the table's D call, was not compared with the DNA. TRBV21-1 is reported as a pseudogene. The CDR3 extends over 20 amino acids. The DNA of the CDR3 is TGTGCCAGCAGCAAGTGGCCGGGACTACGGCACGGATCGTACTACAATGAGCAGTTCTTC. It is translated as CASSKWPGLRHGSYYNEQFF.

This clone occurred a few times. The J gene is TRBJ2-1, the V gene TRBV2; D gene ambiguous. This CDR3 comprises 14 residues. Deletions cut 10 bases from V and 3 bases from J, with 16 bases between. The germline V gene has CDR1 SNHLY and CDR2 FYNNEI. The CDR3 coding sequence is TGTGCCACCTCCAACAGTTGGAACTACAATGAGCAGTTCTTC. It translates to CATSNSWNYNEQFF.